This entry lists 8 T cell receptor beta chains sequenced from one sample in a study of cytomegalovirus exposure and HLA in healthy donors. PCR primers comprised 60 Vbeta and 13 Jbeta primers. Only in-frame clones appear in the TCRdb table, and some are missing; sequencing was by immunoSEQ multiplex PCR. This sample has about 76,000 clones, with around 80% found just once. Sequenced: PBMCs. The receptors originated from a male donor in good health and CMV-seropositive.

This clone appeared a single time. The J gene is TRBJ2-7, the V gene TRBV7-9; possibly TRBD1 for D (6 bases). V shed 4 bases and J shed 0 bases, with 13 bases lying between them. The germline V gene has CDR1 SEHNR and CDR2 FQNEAQ (reference sequence). The CDR3 consists of 15 residues. The CDR3 bases are TGTGCCAGCAGCTCGCAGGGGCAGAGCTCCTACGAGCAGTACTTC. Protein product: CASSSQGQSSYEQYF.

The chain recombines TRBV10-3 with TRBJ2-5; the D gene is possibly TRBD2 (6 bases). Trimming stripped 5 bases from V and 2 bases from J, with 18 bases between. Germline lookup yields CDR1 ENHRY and CDR2 SYGVKD. The CDR3 is made up of 16 amino acids. CDR3 nucleotide sequence: TGTGCCATCAGTCCTACCACTAATAGCGGACAAGAGACCCAGTACTTC. This encodes CAISPTTNSGQETQYF.

The sample holds a few counts of this clone. This chain joins TRBV20-1 and TRBJ1-1, with 9 positions matching TRBD1. The CDR3 consists of 11 residues. Unmatched junction bases numbered 1, after V lost 5 bases and J lost 6 bases. Germline V lookup: CDR1 DFQATT, CDR2 SNEGSKA (reference sequence). The CDR3 here is CSAWTGAEAFF. In DNA form, the CDR3 reads TGCAGTGCTTGGACAGGGGCTGAAGCTTTCTTT.

This chain joins TRBV5-1 and TRBJ2-7; TRBD2 matches at 11 bases. Germline assignment: CDR1 SGHRS and CDR2 YFSETQ. The junction had 7 bases not matched to a gene; V was cut back by 4 bases and J by 4 bases. The CDR3 is 15 residues long. CDR3 loop: CASSATSGRVYEQYF. The CDR3 bases are TGCGCCAGCAGCGCAACTAGCGGGAGAGTGTACGAGCAGTACTTC. Using reference TRBV5-1 and TRBJ2-7 for the parts outside the CDR3, the full variable domain is KAGVTQTPRYLIKTRGQQVTLSCSPISGHRSVSWYQQTPGQGLQFLFEYFSETQRNKGNFPGRFSGRQFSNSRSEMNVSTLELGDSALYLCASSATSGRVYEQYFGPGTRLTVT.

The chain's CDR3 is CASSLKNATPSYEQYF. The CDR3, as DNA: TGCGCCAGCAGCTTGAAAAACGCTACCCCTTCCTACGAGCAGTACTTC. The V gene is TRBV5-1, the J gene TRBJ2-7; D ambiguous. Trimming took 1 base from V and 1 from J, leaving 15 bases between them. Germline V gene data show CDR1 as SGHRS and CDR2 as YFSETQ. The CDR3 length is 16 residues. The complete variable domain, with remaining parts taken from reference TRBV5-1 and TRBJ2-7, reads KAGVTQTPRYLIKTRGQQVTLSCSPISGHRSVSWYQQTPGQGLQFLFEYFSETQRNKGNFPGRFSGRQFSNSRSEMNVSTLELGDSALYLCASSLKNATPSYEQYFGPGTRLTVT.

The chain is built from TRBV28 and TRBJ1-5; D may be TRBD1 (6 bases). This CDR3 contains 14 residues. Germline assignment: CDR1 MDHEN and CDR2 SYDVKM. V lost 7 bases and J lost 4, with 14 bases in between. The CDR3 loop is CASTGATPNQPQHF. The CDR3 coding sequence is TGTGCCAGCACAGGGGCGACCCCAAATCAGCCCCAGCATTTT.

This chain connects TRBV21-1 to TRBJ2-1; the table's D gene call, TRBD1, was not cross checked with the DNA. TRBV21-1 is a pseudogene locus. CDR3 length: 16 amino acids. The CDR3 DNA sequence: TGTGCCAGCAGCCTATGGGACAGGAAAAGGGCAAATGAGCAGTTCTTC. Amino acid sequence: CASSLWDRKRANEQFF.

The genes are TRBV27 and TRBJ2-7, with D maybe TRBD2 (6 bases). CDR1 is MNHEY, CDR2 SMNVEV, per germline (reference sequence). CDR3 length equals 15 residues. With 3 bases removed from V and 0 bases from J, the gap between germline ends came to 12 bases. CDR3 residues: CASSLKLGGSYEQYF. DNA of the CDR3: TGTGCCAGCAGTTTGAAGCTGGGGGGCTCCTACGAGCAGTACTTC.